The 8 T cell receptor beta chains given below trace back to one sample, sequenced in a study of T-cell memory formation after mild COVID-19. MiXCR was run by TCRdb on the 5' RACE reads, yielding one entry per CDR3 protein. The sample shows approximately 580,000 distinct CDR3 sequences, about a fifth of them seen only once. Input material: PBMCs or a T cell subset sorted from them (not recorded which). All receptors come from an adult woman who had mild COVID-19 (a few samples of this study predate the infection). Cell type and time point are not known.

The chain couples TRBV12-3 or TRBV12-4 to TRBJ1-2; D might be TRBD1 (5 bases). Trimming removed 3 bases at V and 4 bases at J, with 18 bases between. The CDR3 is 16 amino acids. CDR3 sequence reads: CASSLFGAQDAYGYTF. The CDR3 DNA reads TGTGCCAGCAGTTTGTTTGGGGCGCAGGACGCCTATGGCTACACCTTC.

This clonotype was detected a few times. The chain recombines TRBV5-6 with TRBJ2-2, with 9 bases matching TRBD1. The CDR3 totals 16 residues. Germline trimming cut 0 bases from V and 3 bases from J; bases unmatched to any gene: 3. CDR1 is SGHDT, CDR2 YYEEEE, per germline. In DNA form, the CDR3 reads TGTGCCAGCAGCTTGGCCGGGACAGGGTACACCGGGGAGCTGTTTTTT. It yields the protein CASSLAGTGYTGELFF.

The chain links TRBV7-6 to TRBJ2-6; 8 bases align to TRBD1. The CDR3 consists of 18 residues. V dropped 0 bases and J dropped 0; count of bases not matched to a gene: 4. Germline V lookup: CDR1 SGHVS, CDR2 FNYEAQ. The CDR3, as DNA: TGTGCCAGCAGCTTAGCCAGGGGGCCAAGCTCTGGGGCCAACGTCCTGACTTTC. Amino acids: CASSLARGPSSGANVLTF.

The chain joins TRBV6-6 to TRBJ1-4; possible D gene TRBD1, 5 bases. Deletions cut 8 bases from V and 3 bases from J, with 10 bases between. The CDR3 is made up of 13 amino acids. Germline CDR1 MNHNY, CDR2 SVGAGI (reference sequence). The CDR3 is CASGTGANEKLFF. The CDR3, as DNA: TGTGCCAGCGGGACGGGAGCTAATGAAAAACTGTTTTTT.

This chain joins TRBV13 and TRBJ1-1; D gene unclear. The germline CDR1 and CDR2 sequences are PRHDT and FYEKMQ (reference sequence). The V end was cut by 3 bases, the J end by 7 bases, with 9 bases between. The CDR3 is 12 amino acids. The chain's CDR3 is CASSFLGIEAFF. Here the CDR3 DNA reads TGTGCCAGCAGCTTTCTGGGGATTGAAGCTTTCTTT.

The chain couples TRBV4-3 to TRBJ2-7; 9 bases are shared with TRBD2. Losses at the gene ends were 3 bases for V and 0 bases for J; bases not matched to a gene: 6. The CDR3 consists of 16 residues. CDR1 is LGHNA, CDR2 YSLEER, per germline. In DNA form, the CDR3 reads TGCGCCAGCAGCCACGACCCTAGCGGGGCCTCCTACGAGCAGTACTTC. Translated, it gives CASSHDPSGASYEQYF.

The gene calls are TRBV24-1 and TRBJ2-7; D not certain. CDR3 length: 12 residues. Trimming removed 3 bases at V and 3 bases at J, with 5 bases between. From germline, CDR1 is KGHDR and CDR2 SFDVKD. CDR3 amino acids: CATSDNNYEQYF. As DNA, the CDR3 is TGTGCCACCAGTGATAACAACTACGAGCAGTACTTC.

The genes are TRBV5-1 and TRBJ2-3; D might be TRBD2 (5 bases). Germline-derived CDR1 and CDR2 are SGHRS and YFSETQ. V lost 5 bases, J lost 6 bases, and 7 bases lay in between. CDR3 length: 11 residues. In DNA form, the CDR3 reads TGCGCCAGCAGACTAGGGGATACGCAGTATTTT. Encoded protein: CASRLGDTQYF.